What follows is one TCR beta chain and its context. This record belongs to a study of T-cell memory formation after mild COVID-19. Study-level background: TCR clusters mostly belonged to single donors.

Trimming cost V 6 bases and J 1 base, with 19 bases left between them. Germline CDR1 reads MDHEN; CDR2 reads SYDVKM. CDR3 length: 16 residues. TCRdb reprocessed the 5' RACE reads with MiXCR, giving one entry per CDR3 protein. The table includes fewer than 250,000 distinct CDR3 sequences, 8% to 11% detected once. J is TRBJ2-7 and V is TRBV28; TRBD1 is a possible D gene (6 bases). The sequence was collected from a man aged 18 to 29 who had mild COVID-19 (a few samples of this study predate the infection). Cell type and time point are not known. The sample taken for sequencing was PBMCs or a T cell subset sorted from them (not recorded which). The CDR3 nucleotides read TGTGCCAGCAGCAAAGGGGGTGGTGTAGGGTCCTACGAGCAGTACGTC. Its translation is CASSKGGGVGSYEQYV.